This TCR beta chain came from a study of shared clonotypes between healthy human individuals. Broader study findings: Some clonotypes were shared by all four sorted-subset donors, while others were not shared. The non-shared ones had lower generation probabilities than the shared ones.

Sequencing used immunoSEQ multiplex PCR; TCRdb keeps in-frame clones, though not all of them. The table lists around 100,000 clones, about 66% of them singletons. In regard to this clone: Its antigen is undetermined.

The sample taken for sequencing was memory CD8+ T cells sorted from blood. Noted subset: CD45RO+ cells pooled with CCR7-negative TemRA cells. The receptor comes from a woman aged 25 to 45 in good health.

The CDR3 reads CASGAYYNEQFF. The CDR3 DNA is TGTGCCAGCGGAGCTTACTACAATGAGCAGTTCTTC. The J gene is TRBJ2-1, the V gene TRBV6-5; D call uncertain. The V gene lost 8 bases and the J gene lost 3 bases, with 8 bases spanning the gap. Per the germline V gene, CDR1 is MNHEY and CDR2 is SVGAGI. CDR3 length equals 12 residues.